The 10 T cell receptor beta chains given below trace back to one sample, sequenced in a study of T cells in Graves' hyperthyroidism and ophthalmopathy. Amplification yielded TCR beta CDR3 regions, with RNA transcripts as the source. TCR CDR3 underwent first-round RT-PCR with the HTBI primer set. TCRdb processed the multiplex PCR reads anew with MiXCR; each CDR3 protein has one entry. Found here are fewer than 400,000 distinct CDR3 sequences, more than 13% of them singletons; the top ten hold around 27%. The sample taken for sequencing was blood. The receptors were sampled from a man aged 45-65 years with Graves' ophthalmopathy.

This clonotype has more than one count but fewer than ten. The chain links TRBV15 to TRBJ1-4; 7 nucleotides align to TRBD1. J was trimmed by 6 bases and V by 1 base; bases with no gene match: 5. This CDR3 is 15 amino acids long. Germline V gene lookup returns CDR1 LNHNV and CDR2 YYDKDF (reference sequence). As DNA, the CDR3 is TGTGCCACCAGCAGAGTTAGGGGGACAGATGAAAAACTGTTTTTT. This gives the protein CATSRVRGTDEKLFF.

In its sample, this clonotype was seen a few times. V and J are TRBV20-1 and TRBJ2-5, with D uncertain. CDR1 and CDR2 (germline): DFQATT, SNEGSKA (reference sequence). CDR3 length equals 17 residues. The V gene lost 6 bases and the J gene lost 2 bases, with 25 bases spanning the gap. This chain's CDR3 is CSALRRPRPLIQETQYF. The CDR3 DNA is TGCAGTGCCCTTCGCAGACCCCGGCCCCTTATACAAGAGACCCAGTACTTC.

This clonotype was counted ten times or more. V gene TRBV28 combines with J gene TRBJ2-7, with D perhaps TRBD1 (8 bases). Trimming cost V 6 bases and J 7 bases, with 13 bases left between them. The V gene's germline CDR1 is MDHEN and CDR2 SYDVKM. The CDR3 is made up of 12 amino acids. CDR3 in DNA: TGTGCCAGCAGACAGGGGGGGCGTGAGCAGTACTTC. This encodes CASRQGGREQYF.

This clonotype was recorded many times. The J gene is TRBJ2-5, the V gene TRBV30; D perhaps matches TRBD2 (6 bases). Per the germline V gene, CDR1 is GTSNPN and CDR2 is SVGIG (reference sequence). Trimming shortened V by 0 bases and J by 1 base, and 15 bases separated the two germline ends. The CDR3 consists of 16 residues. The DNA for the CDR3 is TGTGCCTGGAGTGTCTCTACGGGAGCAAGCCAAGAGACCCAGTACTTC. This sequence encodes CAWSVSTGASQETQYF.

This clonotype was picked up many times. The chain uses TRBV20-1 and TRBJ2-7, with 11 positions matching TRBD1. Germline V gene lookup returns CDR1 DFQATT and CDR2 SNEGSKA (reference sequence). Trimming cost V 5 bases and J 4 bases; bases outside gene matches: 4. There are 13 residues in the CDR3. The CDR3 region is CSAARDRGYEQYF. CDR3 coding DNA: TGCAGTGCTGCCAGGGACAGGGGGTACGAGCAGTACTTC.

The rearrangement uses TRBV5-1 and TRBJ2-7; no clear D gene. The CDR3 runs to 13 residues. The V and J ends lost 0 bases and 6 bases respectively, with 10 bases between them. Looked up from germline, CDR1 is SGHRS and CDR2 is YFSETQ. CDR3 nucleotide sequence: TGCGCCAGCAGCTTGGGACGTAGGGCCGAGCAGTACTTC. Amino acids: CASSLGRRAEQYF. The whole variable domain, remainder taken from reference TRBV5-1 and TRBJ2-7, is KAGVTQTPRYLIKTRGQQVTLSCSPISGHRSVSWYQQTPGQGLQFLFEYFSETQRNKGNFPGRFSGRQFSNSRSEMNVSTLELGDSALYLCASSLGRRAEQYFGPGTRLTVT.

This clonotype was observed a handful of times. The V and J genes are TRBV24-1 and TRBJ2-5; no clear D gene. V lost 5 bases and J lost 1, with 10 bases in between. This CDR3 has 14 amino acids. Germline V gene lookup returns CDR1 KGHDR and CDR2 SFDVKD. The CDR3 nucleotides read TGTGCCACCAGTGGCGTAGAAACCCAAGAGACCCAGTACTTC. This sequence encodes CATSGVETQETQYF.

The table lists this clonotype with many counts. This chain connects TRBV20-1 to TRBJ2-1; maybe TRBD2 (5 bases). Germline V lookup: CDR1 DFQATT, CDR2 SNEGSKA (reference sequence). This CDR3 contains 15 residues. Trimming removed 6 bases from V and 7 bases from J, with 22 bases in between. The CDR3 nucleotides are TGCAGTGCCCTATCCACCGCTGCTAGCTTAAATGAGCAGTTCTTC. Residues: CSALSTAASLNEQFF.

V usage is TRBV29-1 and J usage is TRBJ2-5; tentative D call: TRBD1 (6 bases). This CDR3 has 12 residues. Germline CDR1 SQVTM, CDR2 ANQGSEA. Trimming took off 4 bases at V and 4 bases at J, with 10 bases between the two ends. For the CDR3, the DNA is TGCAGCGTTGGAGAAGGGGGAGAGACCCAGTACTTC. This gives the protein CSVGEGGETQYF. The full variable domain, rest sourced from reference TRBV29-1 and TRBJ2-5, is SAVISQKPSRDICQRGTSLTIQCQVDSQVTMMFWYRQQPGQSLTLIATANQGSEATYESGFVIDKFPISRPNLTFSTLTVSNMSPEDSSIYLCSVGEGGETQYFGPGTRLLVL.

Comments on this clonotype: Germline is not matched at one junction end, which may reflect a read error. V gene TRBV2 combines with J gene TRBJ1-3; D uncertain. The CDR3 covers 14 residues. The germline V gene has CDR1 SNHLY and CDR2 FYNNEI. The chain's CDR3 is CASRENKGGMAPNF. The DNA for the CDR3 is TGTGCCAGCAGGGAAAATAAGGGCGGGATGGCCCCAAATTTT.